This T cell receptor beta chain was profiled in a study of blood T cell repertoires in COVID-19. Per the original methods: Amplified reference gene primers provided the basis for estimating nucleated cell counts. Profiled with immunoSEQ multiplex PCR; TCRdb holds only in-frame clones, not every one. From that table come the V and J calls and clone size; the DNA was used to work out D and trimming. The repertoire includes a few hundred thousand clones, 80% to 90% of them detected once, and about 3% sits in the top ten. Trimming left V 3 bases short and J 5 bases short, with 2 bases between. The CDR3 has 11 amino acids. Germline loops: CDR1 GTSNPN, CDR2 SVGIG (reference sequence).

The receptor was isolated from a woman in her thirties with active or convalescent COVID-19. The chain joins TRBV30 to TRBJ1-6, with D uncertain. Input material: peripheral blood. Here the CDR3 reads CAWSDNSPLHF. CDR3 sequence (DNA): TGTGCCTGGAGCGATAATTCACCCCTCCACTTT.